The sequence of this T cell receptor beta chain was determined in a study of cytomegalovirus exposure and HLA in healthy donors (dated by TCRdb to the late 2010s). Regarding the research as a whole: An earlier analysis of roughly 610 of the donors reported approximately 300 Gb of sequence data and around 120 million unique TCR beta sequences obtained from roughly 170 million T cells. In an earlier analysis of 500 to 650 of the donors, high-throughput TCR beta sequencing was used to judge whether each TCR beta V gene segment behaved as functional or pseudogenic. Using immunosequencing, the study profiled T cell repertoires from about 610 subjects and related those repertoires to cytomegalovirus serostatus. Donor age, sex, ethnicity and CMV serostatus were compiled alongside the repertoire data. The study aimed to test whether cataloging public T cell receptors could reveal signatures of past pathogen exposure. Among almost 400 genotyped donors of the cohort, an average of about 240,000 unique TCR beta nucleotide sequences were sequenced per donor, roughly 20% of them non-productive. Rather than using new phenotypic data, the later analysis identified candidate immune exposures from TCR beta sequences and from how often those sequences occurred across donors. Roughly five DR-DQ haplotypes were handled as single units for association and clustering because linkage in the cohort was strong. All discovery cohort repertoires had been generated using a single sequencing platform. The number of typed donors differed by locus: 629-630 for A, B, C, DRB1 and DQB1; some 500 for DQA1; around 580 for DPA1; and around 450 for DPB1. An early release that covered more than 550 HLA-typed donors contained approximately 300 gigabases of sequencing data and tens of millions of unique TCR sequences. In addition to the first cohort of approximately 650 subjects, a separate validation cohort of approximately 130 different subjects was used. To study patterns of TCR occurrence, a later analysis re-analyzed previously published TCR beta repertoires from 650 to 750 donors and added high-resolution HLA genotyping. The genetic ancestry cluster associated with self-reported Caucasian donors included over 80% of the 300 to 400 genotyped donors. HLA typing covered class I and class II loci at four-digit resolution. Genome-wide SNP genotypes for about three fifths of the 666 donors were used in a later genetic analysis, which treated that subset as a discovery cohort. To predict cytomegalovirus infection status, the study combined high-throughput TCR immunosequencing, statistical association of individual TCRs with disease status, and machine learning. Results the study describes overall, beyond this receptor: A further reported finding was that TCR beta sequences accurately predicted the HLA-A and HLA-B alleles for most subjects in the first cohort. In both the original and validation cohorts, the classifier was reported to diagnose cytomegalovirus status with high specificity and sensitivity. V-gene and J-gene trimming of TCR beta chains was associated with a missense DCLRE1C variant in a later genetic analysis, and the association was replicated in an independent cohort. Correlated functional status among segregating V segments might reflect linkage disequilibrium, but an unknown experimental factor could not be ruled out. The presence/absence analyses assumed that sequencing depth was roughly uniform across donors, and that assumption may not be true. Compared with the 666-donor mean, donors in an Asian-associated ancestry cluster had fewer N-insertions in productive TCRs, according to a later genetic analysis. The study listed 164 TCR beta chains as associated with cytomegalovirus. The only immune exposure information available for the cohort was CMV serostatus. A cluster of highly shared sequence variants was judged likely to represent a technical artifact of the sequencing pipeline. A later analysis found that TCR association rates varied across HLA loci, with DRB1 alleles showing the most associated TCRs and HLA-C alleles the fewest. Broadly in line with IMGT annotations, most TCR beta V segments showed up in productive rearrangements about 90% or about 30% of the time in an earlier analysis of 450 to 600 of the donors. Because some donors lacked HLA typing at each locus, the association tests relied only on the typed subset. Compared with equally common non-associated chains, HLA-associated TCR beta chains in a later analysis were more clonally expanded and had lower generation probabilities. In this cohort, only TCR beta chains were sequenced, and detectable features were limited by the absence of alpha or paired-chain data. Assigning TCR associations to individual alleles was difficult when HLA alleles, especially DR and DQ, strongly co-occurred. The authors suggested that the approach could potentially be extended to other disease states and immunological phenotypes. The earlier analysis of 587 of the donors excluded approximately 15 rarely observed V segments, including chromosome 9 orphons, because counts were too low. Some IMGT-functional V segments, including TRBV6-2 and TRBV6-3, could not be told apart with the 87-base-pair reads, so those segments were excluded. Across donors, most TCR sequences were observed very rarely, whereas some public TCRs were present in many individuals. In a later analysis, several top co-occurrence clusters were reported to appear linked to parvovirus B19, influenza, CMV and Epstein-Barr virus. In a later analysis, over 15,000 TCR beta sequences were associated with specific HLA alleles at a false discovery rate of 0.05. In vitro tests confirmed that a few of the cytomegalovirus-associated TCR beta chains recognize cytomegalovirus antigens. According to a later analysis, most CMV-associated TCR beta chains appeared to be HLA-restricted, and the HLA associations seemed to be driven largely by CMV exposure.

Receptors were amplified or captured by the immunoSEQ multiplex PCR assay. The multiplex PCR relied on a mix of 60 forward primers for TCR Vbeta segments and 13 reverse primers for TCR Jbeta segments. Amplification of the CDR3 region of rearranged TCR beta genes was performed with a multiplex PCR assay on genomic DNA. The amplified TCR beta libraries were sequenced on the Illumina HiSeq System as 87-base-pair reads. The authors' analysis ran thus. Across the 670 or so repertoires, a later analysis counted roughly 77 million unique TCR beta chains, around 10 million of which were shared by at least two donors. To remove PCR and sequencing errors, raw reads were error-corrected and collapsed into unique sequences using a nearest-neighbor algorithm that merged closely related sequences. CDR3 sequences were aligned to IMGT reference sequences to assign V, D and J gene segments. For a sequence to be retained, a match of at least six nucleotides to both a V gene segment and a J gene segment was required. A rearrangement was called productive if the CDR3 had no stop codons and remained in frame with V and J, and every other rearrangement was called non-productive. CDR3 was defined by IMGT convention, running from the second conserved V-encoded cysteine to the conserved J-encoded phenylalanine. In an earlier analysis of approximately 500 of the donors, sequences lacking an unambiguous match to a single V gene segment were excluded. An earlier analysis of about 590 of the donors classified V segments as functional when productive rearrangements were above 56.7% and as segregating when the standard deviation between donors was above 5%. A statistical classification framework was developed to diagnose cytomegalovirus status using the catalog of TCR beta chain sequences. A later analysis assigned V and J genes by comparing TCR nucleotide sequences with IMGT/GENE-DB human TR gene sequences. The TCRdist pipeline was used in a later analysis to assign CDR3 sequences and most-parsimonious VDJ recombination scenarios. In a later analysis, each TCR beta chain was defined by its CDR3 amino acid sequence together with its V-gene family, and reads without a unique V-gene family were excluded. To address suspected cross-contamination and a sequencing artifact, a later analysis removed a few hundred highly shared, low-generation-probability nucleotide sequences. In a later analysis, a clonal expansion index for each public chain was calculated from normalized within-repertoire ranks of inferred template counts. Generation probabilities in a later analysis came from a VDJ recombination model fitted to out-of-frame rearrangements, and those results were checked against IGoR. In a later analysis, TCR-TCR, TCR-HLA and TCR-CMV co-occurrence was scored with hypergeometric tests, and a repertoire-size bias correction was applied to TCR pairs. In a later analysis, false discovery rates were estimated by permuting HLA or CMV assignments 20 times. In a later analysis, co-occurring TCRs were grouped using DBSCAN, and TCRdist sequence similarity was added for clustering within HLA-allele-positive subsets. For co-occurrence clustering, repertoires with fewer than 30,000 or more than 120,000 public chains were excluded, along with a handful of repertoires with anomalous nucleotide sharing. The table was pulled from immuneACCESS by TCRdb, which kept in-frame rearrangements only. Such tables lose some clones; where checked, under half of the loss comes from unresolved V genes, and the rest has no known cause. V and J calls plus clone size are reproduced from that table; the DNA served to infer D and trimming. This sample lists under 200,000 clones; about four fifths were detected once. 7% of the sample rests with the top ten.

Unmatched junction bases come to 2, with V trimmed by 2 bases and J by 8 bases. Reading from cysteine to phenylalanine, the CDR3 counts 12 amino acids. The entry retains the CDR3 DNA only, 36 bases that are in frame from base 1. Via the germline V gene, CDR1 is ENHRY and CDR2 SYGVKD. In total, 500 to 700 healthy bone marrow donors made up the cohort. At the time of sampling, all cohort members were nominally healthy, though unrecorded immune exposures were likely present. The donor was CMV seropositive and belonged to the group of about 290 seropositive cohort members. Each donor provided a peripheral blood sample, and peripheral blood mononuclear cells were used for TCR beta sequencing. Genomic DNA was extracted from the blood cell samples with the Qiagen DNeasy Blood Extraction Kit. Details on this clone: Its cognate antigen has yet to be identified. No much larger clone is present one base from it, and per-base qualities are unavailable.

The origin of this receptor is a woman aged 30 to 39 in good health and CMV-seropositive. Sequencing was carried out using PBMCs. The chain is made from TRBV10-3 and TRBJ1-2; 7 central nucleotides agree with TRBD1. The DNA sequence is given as TGTGCCATCAGTGAGACAGGGGACGGCTACACCTTC. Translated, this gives CAISETGDGYTF.